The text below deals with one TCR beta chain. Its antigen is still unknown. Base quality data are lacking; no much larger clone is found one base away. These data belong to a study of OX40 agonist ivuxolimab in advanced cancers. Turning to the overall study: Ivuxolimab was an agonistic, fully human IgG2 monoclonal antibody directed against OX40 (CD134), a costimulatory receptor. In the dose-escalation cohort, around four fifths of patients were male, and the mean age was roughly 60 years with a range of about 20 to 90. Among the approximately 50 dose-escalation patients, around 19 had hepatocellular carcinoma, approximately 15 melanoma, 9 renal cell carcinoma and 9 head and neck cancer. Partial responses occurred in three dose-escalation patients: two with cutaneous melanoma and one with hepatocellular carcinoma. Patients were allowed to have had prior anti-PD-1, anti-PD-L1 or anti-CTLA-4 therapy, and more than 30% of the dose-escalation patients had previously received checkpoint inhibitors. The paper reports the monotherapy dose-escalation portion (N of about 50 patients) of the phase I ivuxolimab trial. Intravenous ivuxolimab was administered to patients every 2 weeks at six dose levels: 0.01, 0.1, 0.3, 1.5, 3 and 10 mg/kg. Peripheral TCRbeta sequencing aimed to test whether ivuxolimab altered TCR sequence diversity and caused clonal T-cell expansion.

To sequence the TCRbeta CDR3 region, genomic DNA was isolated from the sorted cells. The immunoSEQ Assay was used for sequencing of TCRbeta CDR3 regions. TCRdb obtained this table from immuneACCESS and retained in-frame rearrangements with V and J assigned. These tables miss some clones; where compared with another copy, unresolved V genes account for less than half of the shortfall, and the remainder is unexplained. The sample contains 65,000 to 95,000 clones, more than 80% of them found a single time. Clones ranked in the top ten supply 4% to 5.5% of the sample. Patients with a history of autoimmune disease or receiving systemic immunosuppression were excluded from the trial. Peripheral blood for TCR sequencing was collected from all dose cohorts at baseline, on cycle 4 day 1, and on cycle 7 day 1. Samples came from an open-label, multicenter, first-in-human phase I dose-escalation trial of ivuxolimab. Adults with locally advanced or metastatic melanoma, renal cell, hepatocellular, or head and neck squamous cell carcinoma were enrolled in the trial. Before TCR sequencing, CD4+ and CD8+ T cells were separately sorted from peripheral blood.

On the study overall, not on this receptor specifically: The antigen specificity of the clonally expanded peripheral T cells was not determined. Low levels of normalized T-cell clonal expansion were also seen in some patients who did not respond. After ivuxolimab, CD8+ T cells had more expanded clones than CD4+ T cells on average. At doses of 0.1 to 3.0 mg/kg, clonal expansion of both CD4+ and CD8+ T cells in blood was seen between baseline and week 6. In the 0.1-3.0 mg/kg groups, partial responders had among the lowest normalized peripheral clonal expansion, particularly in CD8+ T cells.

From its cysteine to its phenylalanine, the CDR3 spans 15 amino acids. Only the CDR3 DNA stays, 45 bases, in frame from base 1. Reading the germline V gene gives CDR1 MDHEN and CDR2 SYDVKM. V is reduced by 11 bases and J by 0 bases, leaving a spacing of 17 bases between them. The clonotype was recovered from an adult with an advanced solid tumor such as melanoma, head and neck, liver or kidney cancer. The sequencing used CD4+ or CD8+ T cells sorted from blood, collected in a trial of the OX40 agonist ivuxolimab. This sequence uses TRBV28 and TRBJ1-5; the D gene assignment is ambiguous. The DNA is TGTGCCGCAGCACCGGGTACGTTTAGCAATCAGCCCCAGCATTTT. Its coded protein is CAAAPGTFSNQPQHF.